A single sample gave rise to the 19 T cell receptor beta chains below, sequenced in a study of shared clonotypes between healthy human individuals. The protocol was immunoSEQ multiplex PCR, while the TCRdb copy is restricted to in-frame clones and leaves out a portion. The data contain about 1,900,000 clones, about 95% of them singletons. The naive CD8 fraction comprised CD45RO-negative cells positively selected for CCR7 and excluded terminally differentiated effector memory CD45RA+ cells. The sequenced sample consisted of naive CD8+ T cells sorted from blood. These receptor sequences come from a man between 18 and 35 years old in good health.

J is TRBJ2-1 and V is TRBV9, with 13 positions matching TRBD2. The CDR3 length is 19 residues. From germline, CDR1 is SGDLS and CDR2 YYNGEE. V lost 3 bases, J lost 0 bases, and 9 bases stayed unmatched. CDR3 sequence reads: CASSGTGTSGISSYNEQFF. CDR3 DNA: TGTGCCAGCAGCGGGACGGGGACTAGCGGGATAAGCTCCTACAATGAGCAGTTCTTC.

In this sample, this clone turned up a few times. The sample contains more than one DNA sequence encoding this CDR3. This chain joins TRBV9 and TRBJ2-2; D uncertain. Looked up from germline, CDR1 is SGDLS and CDR2 is YYNGEE. The CDR3 totals 12 residues. The V end lost 0 bases, the J end lost 6 bases, and 3 bases lay between the germline ends. This CDR3 is CASSVVAGELFF. CDR3 coding DNA: TGTGCCAGCAGCGTAGTAGCCGGGGAGCTGTTTTTT.

The gene calls are TRBV6-1 and TRBJ2-5; 8 bases fit TRBD2. The CDR3 has 16 amino acids. Germline V gene data show CDR1 as MNHNS and CDR2 as SASEGT. Trimming cost V 4 bases and J 5 bases; bases outside gene matches: 12. For the CDR3, the DNA is TGTGCCAGCAGTGGAGTCCGAGCGGGAGATTGGGAGACCCAGTACTTC. Protein: CASSGVRAGDWETQYF.

The J gene is TRBJ2-5, the V gene TRBV29-1; D is possibly TRBD1 (6 bases). This CDR3 comprises 16 residues. Trimming took 0 bases from V and 1 from J, leaving 15 bases between them. The germline gives CDR1 SQVTM, CDR2 ANQGSEA. DNA of the CDR3: TGCAGCGTTGAAGATCGACGGGACACAATCCAAGAGACCCAGTACTTC. This gives the protein CSVEDRRDTIQETQYF.

This clone was counted once. Additional DNA sequences in this sample encode the identical CDR3. This chain connects TRBV28 to TRBJ2-7; TRBD1 agrees at 7 bases. Germline V gives CDR1 MDHEN, CDR2 SYDVKM. The CDR3 extends over 14 amino acids. V lost 5 bases and J lost 2; bases outside the gene matches: 6. CDR3 loop: CASSLRTGAYEQYF. DNA for the CDR3: TGTGCCAGCAGTCTTAGGACAGGAGCCTACGAGCAGTACTTC.

V is TRBV10-3 and J is TRBJ1-1, with D perhaps TRBD1 (6 bases). The CDR3 consists of 16 residues. The V and J ends lost 7 bases and 1 base respectively, with 19 bases between them. Germline CDR1 is ENHRY and CDR2 is SYGVKD. CDR3 protein: CAINDRGNPGNTEAFF. In nucleotides, the CDR3 is TGTGCCATCAACGATAGGGGGAATCCGGGGAACACTGAAGCTTTCTTT.

Details on this clone: This same CDR3 is encoded by further DNA sequences in the sample. This rearrangement joins TRBV28 to TRBJ2-7; tentatively, D is TRBD2 (6 bases). CDR1 is MDHEN, CDR2 SYDVKM, per germline. The V end lost 3 bases, the J end lost 0 bases, and 9 bases lay between the germline ends. The CDR3 has 14 residues. CDR3 nucleotides: TGTGCCAGCAGTTTGGTCGGGGGCTCCTACGAGCAGTACTTC. This encodes CASSLVGGSYEQYF.

V gene TRBV18 combines with J gene TRBJ2-2; D ambiguous. CDR3 length equals 15 residues. Trimming took off 2 bases at V and 4 bases at J, with 11 bases between the two ends. Germline CDR1 KGHSH, CDR2 LQKENI. In DNA, the CDR3 is TGTGCCAGCTCACCAGGGGATTTCGTCACCGGGGAGCTGTTTTTT. It codes for CASSPGDFVTGELFF.

This chain uses TRBV6-6 with TRBJ1-6; D uncertain. Trimming removed 2 bases from V and 5 bases from J, with 10 bases in between. CDR1 MNHNY and CDR2 SVGAGI come from the germline V gene (reference sequence). The CDR3 has 15 residues. The CDR3 region has the DNA TGTGCCAGCAGTTACCCTCTGGCTGATAATTCACCCCTCCACTTT. Amino acids: CASSYPLADNSPLHF.

The rearrangement joins TRBV9 to TRBJ2-7; D assignment may be TRBD1 or TRBD2 (5 bases each). This CDR3 has 19 amino acids. Per germline, CDR1 SGDLS and CDR2 YYNGEE. Trimming shortened V by 0 bases and J by 3 bases, and 25 bases separated the two germline ends. CDR3 DNA: TGTGCCAGCAGCGTAGTTGTGACAGCGGTTAGGAAGTCCTGCTACGAGCAGTACTTC. Translated, it gives CASSVVVTAVRKSCYEQYF.

With respect to this clone: Other nucleotide sequences in the sample specify the same CDR3. The chain has TRBV6-5 and TRBJ1-2; D is ambiguous. CDR1 MNHEY and CDR2 SVGAGI come from the germline V gene. Trimming shortened V by 0 bases and J by 6 bases, and 8 bases separated the two germline ends. This CDR3 spans 13 amino acids. For the CDR3, the DNA is TGTGCCAGCAGTTACTCAGCAGGTGATGGCTACACCTTC. Translating gives CASSYSAGDGYTF.

Remarks on this clone: The same CDR3 arises from other DNA sequences in this sample as well. The rearrangement uses TRBV7-2 and TRBJ2-3; no clear D. The CDR3 has 14 residues. CDR1 is SGHTA and CDR2 is FQGNSA in the germline V gene. Trimming removed 0 bases from V and 2 bases from J, with 6 bases in between. The CDR3 loop reads CASSLAGNTDTQYF. The CDR3 nucleotides read TGTGCCAGCAGCTTAGCGGGTAACACAGATACGCAGTATTTT.

This clone has a single count. The chain joins TRBV5-1 to TRBJ1-2; the D is unclear. The CDR3 contains 12 residues. V lost 0 bases and J lost 5, with 5 bases in between. Germline-derived CDR1 and CDR2 are SGHRS and YFSETQ. In DNA form, the CDR3 reads TGCGCCAGCAGCTTGGACGATTATGGCTACACCTTC. Translation gives CASSLDDYGYTF. Together with reference TRBV5-1 and TRBJ1-2, the CDR3 gives the full variable domain: KAGVTQTPRYLIKTRGQQVTLSCSPISGHRSVSWYQQTPGQGLQFLFEYFSETQRNKGNFPGRFSGRQFSNSRSEMNVSTLELGDSALYLCASSLDDYGYTFGSGTRLTVV.

V gene TRBV5-4 combines with J gene TRBJ2-3; TRBD2 is a possible D gene (6 bases). Trimming stripped 1 base from V and 5 bases from J, with 14 bases between. CDR3 length equals 15 residues. CDR1 is SGHNT and CDR2 is YYREEE in the germline V gene (reference sequence). The CDR3 sequence: CASSLSPSEGDTQYF. DNA for the CDR3: TGTGCCAGCAGCTTGTCACCTAGCGAAGGAGATACGCAGTATTTT.

Concerning this clone: The same CDR3 also results from other DNA sequences found in this sample. The V and J genes are TRBV19 and TRBJ2-7, with a possible D match to TRBD1 (6 bases). The V end was cut by 6 bases, the J end by 2 bases, with 11 bases between. Germline loops: CDR1 LNHDA, CDR2 SQIVND (reference sequence). The CDR3 runs 13 residues. CDR3 in DNA: TGTGCCAGTAGCCCAGGGGCCGCCTACGAGCAGTACTTC. Its translation is CASSPGAAYEQYF.

The chain uses TRBV9 and TRBJ1-2; 7 bases are shared with TRBD1. From germline, CDR1 is SGDLS and CDR2 YYNGEE. The CDR3 has 14 amino acids. V lost 3 bases to trimming and J lost 8 bases; unmatched junction nucleotides: 10. The DNA of the CDR3 is TGTGCCAGCAGCGCTGGGACAGCCTCCGGCGGCTACACCTTC. Translation gives CASSAGTASGGYTF.

The genes are TRBV20-1 and TRBJ1-1; D may be TRBD1 (5 bases). This CDR3 region has 11 residues. V gave up 4 bases and J gave up 5 bases, with 8 bases separating them. Per the germline V gene, CDR1 is DFQATT and CDR2 is SNEGSKA (reference sequence). This CDR3 reads CSANRQTEAFF. The DNA for the CDR3 is TGCAGTGCTAACAGGCAGACTGAAGCTTTCTTT.

The CDR3 coding sequence is TGTGCCAGCAGCTTACCGGGGGCATCTGGCTCTGAAGCTTTCTTT. It translates to CASSLPGASGSEAFF. The chain recombines TRBV7-9 with TRBJ1-1; possible D gene TRBD1, 6 bases. The V and J ends lost 2 bases and 6 bases respectively, with 16 bases between them. The CDR3 has 15 residues. Looked up from germline, CDR1 is SEHNR and CDR2 is FQNEAQ (reference sequence).

V usage is TRBV6-1 and J usage is TRBJ1-5; D is perhaps TRBD1 (5 bases). Germline assignment: CDR1 MNHNS and CDR2 SASEGT. This CDR3 has 13 residues. V was shortened by 6 bases and J by 1 base, with 7 bases between the two germline ends. CDR3 amino acids: CASRGESNQPQHF. CDR3 bases: TGTGCCAGCAGAGGGGAGAGCAATCAGCCCCAGCATTTT.